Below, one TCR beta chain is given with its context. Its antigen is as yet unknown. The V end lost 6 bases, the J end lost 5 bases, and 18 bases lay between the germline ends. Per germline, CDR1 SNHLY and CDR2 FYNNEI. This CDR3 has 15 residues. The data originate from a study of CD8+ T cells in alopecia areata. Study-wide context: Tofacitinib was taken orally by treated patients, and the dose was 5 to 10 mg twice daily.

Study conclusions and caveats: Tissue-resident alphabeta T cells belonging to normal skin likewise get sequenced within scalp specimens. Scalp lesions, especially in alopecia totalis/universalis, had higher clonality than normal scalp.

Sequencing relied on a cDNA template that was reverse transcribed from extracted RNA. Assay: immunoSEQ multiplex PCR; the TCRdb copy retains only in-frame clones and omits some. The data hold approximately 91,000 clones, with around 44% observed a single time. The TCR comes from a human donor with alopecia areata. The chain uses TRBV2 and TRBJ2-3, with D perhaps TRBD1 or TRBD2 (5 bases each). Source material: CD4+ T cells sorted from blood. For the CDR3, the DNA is TGTGCCAGCAGCGCCAACCTCGACAGCGGAGATACGCAGTATTTT. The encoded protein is CASSANLDSGDTQYF.